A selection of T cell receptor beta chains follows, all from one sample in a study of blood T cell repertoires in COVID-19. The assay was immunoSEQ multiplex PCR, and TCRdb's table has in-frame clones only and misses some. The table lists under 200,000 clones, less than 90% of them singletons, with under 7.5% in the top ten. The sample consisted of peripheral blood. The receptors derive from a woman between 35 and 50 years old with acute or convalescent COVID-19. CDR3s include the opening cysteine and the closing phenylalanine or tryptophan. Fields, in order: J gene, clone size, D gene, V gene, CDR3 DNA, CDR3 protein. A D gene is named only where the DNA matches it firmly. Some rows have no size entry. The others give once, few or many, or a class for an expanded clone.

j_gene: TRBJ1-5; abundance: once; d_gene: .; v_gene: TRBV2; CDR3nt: TGTGCCAGCAGTCCGCCTTTTAGGGGTCTGGGGCAGCCCCAGCATTTT; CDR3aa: CASSPPFRGLGQPQHF
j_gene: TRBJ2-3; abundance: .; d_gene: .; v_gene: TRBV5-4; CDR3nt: TGTGCCAGCAACCTACACAGGGAAACGCAGTATTTT; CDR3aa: CASNLHRETQYF
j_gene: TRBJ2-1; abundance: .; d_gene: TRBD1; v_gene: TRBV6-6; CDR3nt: TGTGCCAGCATTTTTCCAGGGGGCAATGAGCAGTTCTTC; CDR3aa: CASIFPGGNEQFF
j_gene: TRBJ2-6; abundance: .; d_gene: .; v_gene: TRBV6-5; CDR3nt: TGTGCCTCCTACAGCCCTCCTGGGGCCAACGTCCTGACTTTC; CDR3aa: CASYSPPGANVLTF
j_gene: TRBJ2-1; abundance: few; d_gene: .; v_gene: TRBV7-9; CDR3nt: TGTGCCAGCAGCTTAGGGGCAGGGGCCTATAATGAGCAGTTCTTC; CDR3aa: CASSLGAGAYNEQFF
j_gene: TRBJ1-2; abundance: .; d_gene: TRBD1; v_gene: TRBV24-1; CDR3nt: TGTGCCACCAGTGAGGCAGGGGGTGGCTACACCTTC; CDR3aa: CATSEAGGGYTF
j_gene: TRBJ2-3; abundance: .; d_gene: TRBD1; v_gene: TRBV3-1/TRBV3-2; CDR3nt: TGTGCCAGCAGCTGGGACAGGGAACGCACAGATACGCAGTATTTT; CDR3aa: CASSWDRERTDTQYF
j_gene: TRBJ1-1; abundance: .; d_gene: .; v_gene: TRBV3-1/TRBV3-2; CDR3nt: TGTGCCAGCAGCCTCAGCAGGGCTGAAGCTTTCTTT; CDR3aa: CASSLSRAEAFF
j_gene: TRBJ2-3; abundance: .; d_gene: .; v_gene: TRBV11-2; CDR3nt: TGTGCCAGCAGCTTAGATAGTAGTCCATCCGCACGGACGCAGTATTTT; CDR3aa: CASSLDSSPSARTQYF
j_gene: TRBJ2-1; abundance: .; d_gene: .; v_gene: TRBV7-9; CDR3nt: TGTGCCAGCAGCTTCCGGAGTCTGAATGAGCAGTTCTTC; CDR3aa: CASSFRSLNEQFF
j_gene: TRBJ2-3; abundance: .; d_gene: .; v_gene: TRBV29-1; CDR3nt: TGCAGCGTTGCAAACGGGGTCCTCACAGATACGCAGTATTTT; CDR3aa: CSVANGVLTDTQYF
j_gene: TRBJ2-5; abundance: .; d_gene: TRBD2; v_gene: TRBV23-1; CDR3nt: TGCGCCAGCAGTCACCTGGCCCTAGCGGGGAGGTACTTC; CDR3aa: CASSHLALAGRYF
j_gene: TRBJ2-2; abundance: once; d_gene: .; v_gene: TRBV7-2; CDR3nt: TGTGCCAGCCTTGGAGGCAGGCTAACCGGGGAGCTGTTTTTT; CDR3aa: CASLGGRLTGELFF
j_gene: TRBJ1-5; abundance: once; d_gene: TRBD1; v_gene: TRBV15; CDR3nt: TGTGCCACCAGCAAGACAGGGGTTTCAGGTCAGCCCCAGCATTTT; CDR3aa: CATSKTGVSGQPQHF
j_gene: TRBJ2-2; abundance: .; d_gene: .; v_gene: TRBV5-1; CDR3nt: TGCGCCAGCAGCCGGACCAGGGGAGGGACCGGGGAGCTGTTTTTT; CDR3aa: CASSRTRGGTGELFF
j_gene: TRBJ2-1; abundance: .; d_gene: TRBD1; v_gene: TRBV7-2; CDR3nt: TGTGCCAGCAGCTTGGGTAGGGGGCGCTACAATGAGCAGTTCTTC; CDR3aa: CASSLGRGRYNEQFF
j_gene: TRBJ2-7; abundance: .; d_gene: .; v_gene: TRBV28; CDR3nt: TGTGCCAGCAGTTTATTAGGTGGGAGTCTCGCCGAGCAGTACTTC; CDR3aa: CASSLLGGSLAEQYF
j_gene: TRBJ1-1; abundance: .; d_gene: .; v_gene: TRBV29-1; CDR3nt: TGCAGCGTTGCTCCACAGGGAAACACTGAAGCTTTCTTT; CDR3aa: CSVAPQGNTEAFF
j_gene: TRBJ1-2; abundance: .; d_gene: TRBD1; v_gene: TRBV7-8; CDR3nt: TGTGCCAGCAGCCCAGGACAGGGGGACTATGGCTACACCTTC; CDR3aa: CASSPGQGDYGYTF
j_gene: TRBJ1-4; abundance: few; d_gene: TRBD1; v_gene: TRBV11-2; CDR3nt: TGTGCCAGCAGGACCCGGGACAGTGTTTTGCGCTTCGAAGAAAAACTGTTTTTT; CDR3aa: CASRTRDSVLRFEEKLFF
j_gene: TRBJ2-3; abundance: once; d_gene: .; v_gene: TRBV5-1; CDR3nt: TGCGCCAGCAGCTTGCCTGGCAGGGCCACAGATACGCAGTATTTT; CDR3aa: CASSLPGRATDTQYF
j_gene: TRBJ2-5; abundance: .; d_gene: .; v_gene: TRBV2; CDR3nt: TGTGCCAGCACCCCCAGGAGGGAAGGGTCCCAGTACTTC; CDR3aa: CASTPRREGSQYF
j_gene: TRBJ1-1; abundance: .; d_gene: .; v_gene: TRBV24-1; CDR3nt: TGTGCCACCAGTGATTTGCCGGGTTGTGCAGGGCCATCGAACACTGAAGCTTTCTTT; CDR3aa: CATSDLPGCAGPSNTEAFF
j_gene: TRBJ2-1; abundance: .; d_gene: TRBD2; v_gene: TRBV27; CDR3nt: TGTGCCAGCACCTCACTAGCGTTGGATTACAATGAGCAGTTCTTC; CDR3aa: CASTSLALDYNEQFF
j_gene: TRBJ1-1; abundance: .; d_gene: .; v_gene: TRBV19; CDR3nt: TGTGCCAGTAGACCCCGACAGTCCCTGCTAGGAGCTTTCTTT; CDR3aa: CASRPRQSLLGAFF
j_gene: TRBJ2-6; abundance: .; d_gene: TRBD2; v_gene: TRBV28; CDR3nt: TGTGCCAGCAGCTTTAGCGGGTTGGAGGTCGGCGTCCTGACTTTC; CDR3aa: CASSFSGLEVGVLTF
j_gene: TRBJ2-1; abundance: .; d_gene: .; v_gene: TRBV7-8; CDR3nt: TGTGCCAGCAGCTTAGACCCGGGTGAGCAGTTCTTC; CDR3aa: CASSLDPGEQFF
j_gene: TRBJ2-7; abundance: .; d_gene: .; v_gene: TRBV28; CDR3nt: TGTGCCAGCAGAACGGGGATTAGCGAGCAGTACTTC; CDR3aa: CASRTGISEQYF
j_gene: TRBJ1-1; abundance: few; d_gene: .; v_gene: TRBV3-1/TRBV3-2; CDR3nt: TGTGCCAGCAGCCAAGTCAAAGGGGCGGGGACCACTGAAGCTTTCTTT; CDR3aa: CASSQVKGAGTTEAFF
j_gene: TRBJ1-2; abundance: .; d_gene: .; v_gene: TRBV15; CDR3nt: TGTGCCACCAGCAGAGAACTTAGATCTAACTATGGCTACACCTTC; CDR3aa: CATSRELRSNYGYTF
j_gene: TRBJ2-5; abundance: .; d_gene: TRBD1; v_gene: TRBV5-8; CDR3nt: TGTGCCAGCAGCTTGAACAGGGGAGAGACCCAGTACTTC; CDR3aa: CASSLNRGETQYF
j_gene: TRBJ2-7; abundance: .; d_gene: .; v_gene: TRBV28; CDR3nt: TGTGCCAGCAGTTTATCGGGACAAGGGGCCTACGAGCAGTACTTC; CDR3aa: CASSLSGQGAYEQYF
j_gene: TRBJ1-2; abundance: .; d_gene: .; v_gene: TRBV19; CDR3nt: TGTGCCAGTAGTGGCAGGGTTGGTAACTATGGCTACACCTTC; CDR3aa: CASSGRVGNYGYTF
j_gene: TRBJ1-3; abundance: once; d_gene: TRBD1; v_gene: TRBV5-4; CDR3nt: TGTGCCGGGACAGATTACTCTGGAAACACCATATATTTT; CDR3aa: CAGTDYSGNTIYF
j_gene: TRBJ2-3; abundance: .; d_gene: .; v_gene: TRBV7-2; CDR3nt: TGTGCCAGCCAGCGGAGGACAGATACGCAGTATTTT; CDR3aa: CASQRRTDTQYF
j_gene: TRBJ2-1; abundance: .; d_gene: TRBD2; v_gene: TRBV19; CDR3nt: TGTGCCAGTAGTCTTCACCTTAGCGGGGGGAATTACAATGAGCAGTTCTTC; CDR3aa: CASSLHLSGGNYNEQFF
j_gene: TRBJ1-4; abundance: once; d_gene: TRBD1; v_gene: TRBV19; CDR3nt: TGTGCCACCCTAGGACAGGGGACAACTAATGAAAAACTGTTTTTT; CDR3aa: CATLGQGTTNEKLFF
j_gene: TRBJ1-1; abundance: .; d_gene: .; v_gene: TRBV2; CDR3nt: TGTGCCAGCCGCGGACAGCCGAACACTGAAGCTTTCTTT; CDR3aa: CASRGQPNTEAFF
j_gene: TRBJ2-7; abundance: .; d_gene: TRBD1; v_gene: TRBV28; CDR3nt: TGTGCCAGCAGTGCCGGGACAGGGGTTTACGAGCAGTACTTC; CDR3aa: CASSAGTGVYEQYF
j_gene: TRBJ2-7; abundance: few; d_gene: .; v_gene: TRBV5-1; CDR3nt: TGCGCCAGCAGGGTGGAGGAGGGTTACGAGCAGTACTTC; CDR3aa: CASRVEEGYEQYF
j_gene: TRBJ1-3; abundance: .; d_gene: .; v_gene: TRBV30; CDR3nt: TGTGCCTGGAGGTTACAGGGCCACACCATATATTTT; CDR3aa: CAWRLQGHTIYF
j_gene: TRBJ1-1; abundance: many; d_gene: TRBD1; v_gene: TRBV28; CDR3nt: TGTGCCAGCAGGCGACAGGGGGGTACTGAAGCTTTCTTT; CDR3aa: CASRRQGGTEAFF